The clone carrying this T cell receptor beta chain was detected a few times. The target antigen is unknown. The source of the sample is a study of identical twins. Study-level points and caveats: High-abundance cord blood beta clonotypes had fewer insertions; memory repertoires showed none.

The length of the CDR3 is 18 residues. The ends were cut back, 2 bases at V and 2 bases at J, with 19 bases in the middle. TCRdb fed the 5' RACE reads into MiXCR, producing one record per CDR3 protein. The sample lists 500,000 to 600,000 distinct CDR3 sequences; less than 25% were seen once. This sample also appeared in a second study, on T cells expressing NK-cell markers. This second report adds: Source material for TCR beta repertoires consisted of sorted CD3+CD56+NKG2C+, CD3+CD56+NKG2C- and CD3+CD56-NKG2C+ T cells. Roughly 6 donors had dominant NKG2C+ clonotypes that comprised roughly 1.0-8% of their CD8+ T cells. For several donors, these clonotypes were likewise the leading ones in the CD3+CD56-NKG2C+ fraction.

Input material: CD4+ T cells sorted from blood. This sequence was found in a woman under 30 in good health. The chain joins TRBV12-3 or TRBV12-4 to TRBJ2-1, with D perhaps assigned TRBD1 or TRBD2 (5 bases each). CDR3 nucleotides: TGTGCCAGCAGTTTACTCATCCCGGGACCCCAGCCCTACAATGAGCAGTTCTTC. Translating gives CASSLLIPGPQPYNEQFF.